This entry lists 28 T cell receptor beta chains sequenced from one sample in a study of T cell repertoires in cytomegalovirus infection. Using its own MiXCR run on the reads, TCRdb lists one record per CDR3 protein. The sample includes about 300,000 distinct CDR3 sequences, 20% to 30% seen only once; the top ten take around 13%. The sequencing sample was made of PBMCs. The receptors stem from a human donor in good health (CMV status not recorded). Some clones in this sample may be carry-over from other donors' samples.

This clonotype was observed at least ten times. The chain links TRBV7-2 to TRBJ2-3; D might be TRBD1 or TRBD2, each matching 5 bases. V lost 2 bases, J lost 7 bases, and 22 bases lay in between. This CDR3 is built from 17 residues. The V gene's germline CDR1 is SGHTA and CDR2 FQGNSA. The CDR3 protein is CASSLIGGRGARNTQYF. The CDR3 coding sequence is TGTGCCAGCAGCTTAATCGGTGGAAGAGGGGCACGGAATACGCAGTATTTT.

A few counts support this clonotype. This sequence joins TRBV6-1 and TRBJ2-7; maybe TRBD1 (6 bases). The V gene's germline CDR1 is MNHNS and CDR2 SASEGT. The CDR3 length is 13 residues. Between the trimmed V and J ends, which lost 7 bases and 3 bases, there was a span of 13 bases. The CDR3 loop is CASTSATGYEQYF. CDR3 nucleotide sequence: TGTGCCAGCACGTCGGCGACAGGCTACGAGCAGTACTTC.

J is TRBJ2-7 and V is TRBV14; D unresolved. The germline gives CDR1 SGHDN, CDR2 FVKESK. This CDR3 contains 15 residues. The V and J ends lost 0 bases and 3 bases respectively, with 12 bases between them. The CDR3 loop is CASSQDVGTNYEQYF. For the CDR3, the DNA is TGTGCCAGCAGCCAAGATGTAGGAACAAACTACGAGCAGTACTTC.

This clonotype came up a few times. The chain has TRBV6-2 or TRBV6-3 and TRBJ2-7; D unresolved. Germline V gene lookup returns CDR1 MNHEY and CDR2 SVGEGT. The CDR3 extends over 13 amino acids. Between the trimmed V and J ends, which lost 6 bases and 5 bases, there was a span of 14 bases. CDR3 DNA sequence: TGTGCCAGCAGACGCCTCGACTTCAACGAGCAGTACTTC. It is translated as CASRRLDFNEQYF.

The genes are TRBV2 and TRBJ2-1; 10 bases line up with TRBD1. The CDR3 runs to 13 residues. Germline CDR1 SNHLY, CDR2 FYNNEI. Germline trimming cut 6 bases from V and 6 bases from J; bases unmatched to any gene: 2. CDR3: CASSRTGGNEQFF. The DNA for the CDR3 is TGTGCCAGCAGCCGGACAGGGGGCAATGAGCAGTTCTTC.

This clonotype has just a few counts. The rearrangement uses TRBV11-3 and TRBJ2-2, with 9 nucleotides matching TRBD2. V dropped 5 bases and J dropped 4; count of bases not matched to a gene: 11. Germline CDR1 is SGHNT and CDR2 is YENEEA. The CDR3 loop spans 17 amino acids. The CDR3: CASSPSTSGRRTGELFF. The CDR3 DNA reads TGTGCCAGCAGCCCCTCCACTAGCGGGCGCCGCACCGGGGAGCTGTTTTTT.

V is TRBV12-3 or TRBV12-4 and J is TRBJ2-2; maybe TRBD1 (5 bases). Trimming took off 10 bases at V and 1 base at J, with 13 bases between the two ends. This CDR3 is 14 amino acids long. CDR3 DNA: TGTGCCACCAACGTGGGGCAGAACACCGGGGAGCTGTTTTTT. Translated, it gives CATNVGQNTGELFF.

At least ten counts were recorded for this clonotype. The V and J genes are TRBV7-2 and TRBJ2-2, with TRBD2 identical over 7 bases. With 6 bases clipped from V and 0 bases from J, the junction kept 4 bases outside the gene matches. The V gene's germline CDR1 is SGHTA and CDR2 FQGNSA. The CDR3 spans 15 residues. CDR3 in DNA: TGTGCCAGCAGATGGGGGAGGGCGAACACCGGGGAGCTGTTTTTT. Protein product: CASRWGRANTGELFF.

CDR3 protein: CASRTHRGKGQPQHF. The DNA of the CDR3 is TGTGCCAGCAGAACCCACAGGGGGAAAGGGCAGCCCCAGCATTTT. The chain recombines TRBV2 with TRBJ1-5; 8 bases line up with TRBD1. J lost 7 bases, V lost 6 bases, and 11 bases had no gene match. This CDR3 has 15 residues. From germline, CDR1 is SNHLY and CDR2 FYNNEI.

About this clonotype: One end of the junction fails to match germline, which may point to a read error. This rearrangement joins TRBV28 to TRBJ1-5; 7 nucleotides agree with TRBD1. There are 15 residues in the CDR3. Germline assignment: CDR1 MDHEN and CDR2 SYDVKM. CDR3 sequence (DNA): TGTGCCAGCAGTTCCCCGACAGGGAACCATCAGCCCCAGCGTTTT. Translation gives CASSSPTGNHQPQRF.

Turning to this clonotype: A much larger clone lies one base from this, so it may be a read error. The chain couples TRBV7-2 to TRBJ2-7; 12 bases line up with TRBD2. Germline CDR1 reads SGHTA; CDR2 reads FQGNSA. Germline trimming cut 5 bases from V and 3 bases from J; bases unmatched to any gene: 11. This CDR3 region has 17 residues. CDR3 region: CASSPAPELAGGYEQYF. The DNA of the CDR3 is TGTGCCAGCAGCCCCGCGCCGGAACTAGCGGGAGGCTACGAGCAGTACTTC.

This clonotype was observed a handful of times. The CDR3 protein is CASSLEDRVRDEQYF. As DNA, the CDR3 is TGTGCCAGCAGTTTAGAGGACAGGGTAAGAGATGAGCAGTACTTC. The chain links TRBV28 to TRBJ2-7; the match to TRBD1 covers 8 bases. The CDR3 is 15 amino acids. Germline loops: CDR1 MDHEN, CDR2 SYDVKM. V shed 2 bases and J 7 bases; nucleotides not matched to a gene: 10. The full variable domain, rest sourced from reference TRBV28 and TRBJ2-7, is DVKVTQSSRYLVKRTGEKVFLECVQDMDHENMFWYRQDPGLGLRLIYFSYDVKMKEKGDIPEGYSVSREKKERFSLILESASTNQTSMYLCASSLEDRVRDEQYFGPGTRLTVT.

This rearrangement joins TRBV7-8 to TRBJ2-3, with 11 bases aligning to TRBD2. CDR1 is SGHVS, CDR2 FQNEAQ, per germline. The CDR3 consists of 18 residues. Losses at the gene ends were 3 bases for V and 0 bases for J; bases not matched to a gene: 8. The CDR3 loop is CASSFFWTSGSSTDTQYF. CDR3 nucleotide sequence: TGTGCCAGCAGCTTTTTTTGGACTAGCGGGTCTAGCACAGATACGCAGTATTTT.

The chain links TRBV10-3 to TRBJ1-5, with D hard to call. Germline CDR1 ENHRY, CDR2 SYGVKD. V was shortened by 3 bases and J by 1 base, with 4 bases between the two germline ends. The CDR3 contains 13 residues. CDR3 in amino acids: CAISEGSNQPQHF. The CDR3 bases are TGTGCCATCAGTGAAGGCAGCAATCAGCCCCAGCATTTT.

The chain employs TRBV28 and TRBJ2-5; D perhaps matches TRBD2 (7 bases). The V and J ends lost 3 bases and 5 bases respectively, with 16 bases between them. Looked up from germline, CDR1 is MDHEN and CDR2 is SYDVKM. The CDR3 sequence is 15 residues long. The CDR3 protein is CASSFGFGGQETQYF. The CDR3 nucleotides read TGTGCCAGCAGTTTTGGTTTCGGGGGGCAGGAGACCCAGTACTTC.

J is TRBJ1-5 and V is TRBV6-5, with D possibly being TRBD1 (5 bases). The germline V gene has CDR1 MNHEY and CDR2 SVGAGI. CDR3 length: 24 residues. The V end was cut by 2 bases, the J end by 5 bases, with 40 bases between. CDR3 loop: CASSYPALTFNRDPQNVLDQPQHF. CDR3 DNA sequence: TGTGCCAGCAGTTACCCTGCACTCACCTTTAACCGGGACCCACAAAACGTGTTGGATCAGCCCCAGCATTTT.

This clonotype was detected ten times or more. The rearrangement joins TRBV7-2 to TRBJ2-3; 10 bases fit TRBD2. Germline V gene sequence: CDR1 SGHTA, CDR2 FQGNSA. V shed 0 bases, J shed 7 bases, and the junction held 7 bases outside the gene matches. This CDR3 comprises 16 residues. The CDR3 DNA reads as TGTGCCAGCAGCTTAGCCAGTCTAGCGGGGGCCAATACGCAGTATTTT. Translated: CASSLASLAGANTQYF.

This clonotype showed up just a few times. This chain links TRBV27 with TRBJ1-2; D gene ambiguous. With 8 bases removed from V and 1 base from J, the gap between germline ends came to 8 bases. The germline V gene encodes CDR1 MNHEY and CDR2 SMNVEV (reference sequence). The length of the CDR3 is 12 residues. CDR3 bases: TGTGCCAGCGCATCGGGTAACTATGGCTACACCTTC. Translated, it gives CASASGNYGYTF.

This clonotype has just a few counts. The rearrangement uses TRBV15 and TRBJ1-1; TRBD1 aligns across 10 bases. CDR3 length equals 15 residues. The V and J ends lost 5 bases and 2 bases, in that order; junction bases with no gene match: 5. Germline V gives CDR1 LNHNV, CDR2 YYDKDF (reference sequence). In nucleotides, the CDR3 is TGTGCCACCAGCCGTCGGACAGGGGGTAACACTGAAGCTTTCTTT. It encodes CATSRRTGGNTEAFF.

The chain has TRBV20-1 and TRBJ2-5, with D maybe TRBD1 (6 bases). Germline lookup yields CDR1 DFQATT and CDR2 SNEGSKA (reference sequence). V lost 5 bases and J lost 5, with 12 bases in between. The CDR3 covers 12 residues. CDR3 amino acids: CSAPTRGETQYF. CDR3 bases: TGCAGTGCTCCCACTAGGGGGGAGACCCAGTACTTC.

This clonotype was observed at least ten times. The V call is TRBV7-2, the J call TRBJ2-2, with TRBD1 matching 9 bases. The germline CDR1 and CDR2 sequences are SGHTA and FQGNSA. CDR3 size: 15 residues. V lost 4 bases to trimming and J lost 5 bases; unmatched junction nucleotides: 5. The CDR3 is CASSSRTGETGELFF. The CDR3 coding sequence is TGTGCCAGCAGCTCGCGGACAGGGGAGACCGGGGAGCTGTTTTTT.

The rearrangement links TRBV29-1 to TRBJ1-1, with D unresolved. Germline values: CDR1 SQVTM, CDR2 ANQGSEA. Between the trimmed V and J ends, which lost 7 bases and 0 bases, there was a span of 15 bases. CDR3 length: 14 residues. DNA of the CDR3: TGCAGCGCCCTCCAAGGACGACTGAACACTGAAGCTTTCTTT. Translating it yields CSALQGRLNTEAFF.

This rearrangement joins TRBV30 to TRBJ2-1; D unclear. This CDR3 contains 13 residues. Trimming cost V 4 bases and J 8 bases, with 15 bases left between them. CDR1 is GTSNPN, CDR2 SVGIG, per germline (reference sequence). The CDR3 here is CAWTGFRSDEQFF. CDR3 bases: TGTGCCTGGACCGGGTTTCGTTCAGATGAGCAGTTCTTC.

Notes on this clonotype: A read error may explain this, as a much larger clone is one base away. V is TRBV7-2 and J is TRBJ2-7; 7 bases are shared with TRBD2. CDR1 and CDR2 (germline): SGHTA, FQGNSA. This CDR3 spans 14 amino acids. The CDR3 coding sequence is TGTGGCAGCAGCCCCCCCAGCGGGAACTACGAGCAGTACTTC. Protein sequence: CGSSPPSGNYEQYF.

CDR3 nucleotide sequence: TGTGCCAGCAGTACGGGAGATAGGAACAATCAGCCCCAGCATTTT. Encoded protein: CASSTGDRNNQPQHF. The chain combines TRBV28 with TRBJ1-5; D remains unclear. Germline-derived CDR1 and CDR2 are MDHEN and SYDVKM. V was shortened by 5 bases and J by 3 bases, with 14 bases between the two germline ends. CDR3 length: 15 residues.

CDR3 amino acids: CASRLTGGAYEQYF. CDR3 DNA: TGTGCCAGTAGATTGACAGGGGGAGCCTACGAGCAGTACTTC. The V gene is TRBV19, the J gene TRBJ2-7, with 9 positions matching TRBD1. CDR3 length: 14 amino acids. V lost 6 bases to trimming and J lost 2 bases; unmatched junction nucleotides: 5. Looked up from germline, CDR1 is LNHDA and CDR2 is SQIVND (reference sequence).

This clonotype was observed at least ten times. The CDR3 region is CASSLGQGSNQPQHF. CDR3 DNA sequence: TGTGCCAGCAGCTTAGGACAGGGCAGCAATCAGCCCCAGCATTTT. V is TRBV7-6 and J is TRBJ1-5; TRBD1 matches at 7 bases. The CDR3 totals 15 residues. Germline-derived CDR1 and CDR2 are SGHVS and FNYEAQ. V shed 1 base, J shed 1 base, and the junction held 1 base outside the gene matches.

The CDR3 DNA follows: TGTGCCAGCAGCTCAGGTTTACTTGCTACACCCCTCCACTTT. Amino acid sequence: CASSSGLLATPLHF. The chain has TRBV7-2 and TRBJ1-6, with D unclear. The CDR3 is 14 residues long. The V gene lost 4 bases and the J gene lost 11 bases, with 15 bases spanning the gap. Germline V gives CDR1 SGHTA, CDR2 FQGNSA.